This T cell receptor (beta chain) was recorded in a study of blood T cells in healthy people across ages. The study, taken as a whole, reports: Per million T cells, TCR beta diversity dropped roughly linearly as age increased. Possibly confounding the expanded clonotype changes was the fact that donor CMV status was unknown.

Using a J-beta primer mix together with a sample-barcoded 5' primer, a second PCR was run for about 6 to 11 cycles. TCRdb reprocessed the 5' RACE reads with MiXCR, giving one entry per CDR3 protein. This sample carries some 890,000 distinct CDR3 sequences, under 35% of them seen once, and the ten largest clones take 10% to 13%. Many counts were recorded for this clonotype. Its antigen is not known. Germline CDR1 reads DFQATT; CDR2 reads SNEGSKA (reference sequence). Trimming cost V 0 bases and J 4 bases, with 10 bases left between them. The CDR3 length is 14 residues. This sample was shared with a second study, whose subject was T cells of mothers and their children. This second study says: cDNA was synthesized from all extracted RNA at roughly 1.6 ug per reaction. The overlap seen between related mothers and children slightly exceeded that of unrelated pairs, though not significantly.

This chain uses TRBV20-1 with TRBJ2-1; unclear D gene. The source of this sequence is a woman between 35 and 50 years old in good health. The source material was blood. Written as DNA, the CDR3 is TGCAGTGCTAGAGATAAGGTCCAGTACAATGAGCAGTTCTTC. The encoded protein is CSARDKVQYNEQFF.